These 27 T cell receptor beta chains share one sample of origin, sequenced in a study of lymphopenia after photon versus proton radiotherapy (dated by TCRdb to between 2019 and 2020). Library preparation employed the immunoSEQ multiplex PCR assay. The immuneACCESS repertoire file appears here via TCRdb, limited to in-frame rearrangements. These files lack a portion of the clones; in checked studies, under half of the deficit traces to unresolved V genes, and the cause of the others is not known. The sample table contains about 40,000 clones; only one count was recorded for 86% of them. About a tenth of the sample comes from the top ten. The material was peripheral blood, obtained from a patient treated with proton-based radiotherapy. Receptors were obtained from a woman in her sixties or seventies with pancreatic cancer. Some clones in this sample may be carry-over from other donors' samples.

The CDR3 sequence: CASSPGTSGGGRNIQYF. CDR3 nucleotides: TGCGCCAGCAGCCCCGGGACTAGCGGAGGAGGGAGAAACATTCAGTACTTC. The chain has TRBV4-1 and TRBJ2-4; TRBD2 agrees at 11 bases. Looked up from germline, CDR1 is MGHRA and CDR2 is YSYEKL. J was trimmed by 6 bases and V by 4 bases; bases with no gene match: 11. The CDR3 has 17 amino acids.

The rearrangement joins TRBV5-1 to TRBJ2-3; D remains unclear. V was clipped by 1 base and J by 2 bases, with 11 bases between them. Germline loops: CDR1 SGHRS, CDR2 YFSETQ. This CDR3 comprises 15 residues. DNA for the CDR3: TGCGCCAGCAGCTTGTTACGGGCAGCCACAGATACGCAGTATTTT. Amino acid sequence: CASSLLRAATDTQYF.

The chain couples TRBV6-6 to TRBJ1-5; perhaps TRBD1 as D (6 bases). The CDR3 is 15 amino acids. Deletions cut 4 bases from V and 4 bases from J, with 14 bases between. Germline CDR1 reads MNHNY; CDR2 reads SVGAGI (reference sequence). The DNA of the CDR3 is TGTGCCAGCAGTTCCCTACAGGGAGCTAATCAGCCCCAGCATTTT. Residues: CASSSLQGANQPQHF.

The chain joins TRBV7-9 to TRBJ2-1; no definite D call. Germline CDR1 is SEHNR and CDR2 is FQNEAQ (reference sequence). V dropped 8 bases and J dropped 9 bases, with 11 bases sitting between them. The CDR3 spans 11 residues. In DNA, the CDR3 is TGTGCCAGCCGATCGGGCGGTGAGCAGTTCTTC. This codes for CASRSGGEQFF.

The chain's CDR3 is CASSLAMVKVGNTIYF. CDR3 bases: TGTGCCAGCAGCTTAGCGATGGTTAAGGTTGGAAACACCATATATTTT. V gene TRBV7-9 combines with J gene TRBJ1-3, with D unclear. Germline V gene lookup returns CDR1 SEHNR and CDR2 FQNEAQ (reference sequence). The CDR3 sequence is 16 residues long. The V gene lost 0 bases and the J gene lost 3 bases, with 12 bases spanning the gap.

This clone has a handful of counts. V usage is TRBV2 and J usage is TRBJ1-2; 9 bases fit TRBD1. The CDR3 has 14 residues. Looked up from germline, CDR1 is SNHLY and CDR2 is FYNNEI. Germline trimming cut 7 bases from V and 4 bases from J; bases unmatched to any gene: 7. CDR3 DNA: TGTGCCAGCAAGCACAGGGGGCTACTCTATGGCTACACCTTC. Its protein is CASKHRGLLYGYTF.

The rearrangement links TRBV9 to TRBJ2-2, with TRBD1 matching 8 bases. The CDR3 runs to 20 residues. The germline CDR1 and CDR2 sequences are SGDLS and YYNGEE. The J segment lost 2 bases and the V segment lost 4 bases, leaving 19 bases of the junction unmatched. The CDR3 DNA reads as TGTGCCAGCAGCCTAACCCGGGACAGGCAGTTATACATTAACACCGGGGAGCTGTTTTTT. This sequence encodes CASSLTRDRQLYINTGELFF.

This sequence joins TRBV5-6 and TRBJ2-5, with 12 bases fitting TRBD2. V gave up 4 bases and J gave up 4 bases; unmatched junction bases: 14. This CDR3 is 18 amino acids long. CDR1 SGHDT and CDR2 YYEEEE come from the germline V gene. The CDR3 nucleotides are TGTGCCAGCAGCGGAAGGCTGGGACTAGCGGGCTTATCAGAGACCCAGTACTTC. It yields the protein CASSGRLGLAGLSETQYF.

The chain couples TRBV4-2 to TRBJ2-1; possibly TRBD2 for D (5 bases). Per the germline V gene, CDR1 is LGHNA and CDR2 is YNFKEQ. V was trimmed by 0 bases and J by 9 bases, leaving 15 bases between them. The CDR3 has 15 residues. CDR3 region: CASSQEGTRAGEQFF. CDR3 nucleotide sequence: TGTGCCAGCAGCCAAGAAGGAACTAGGGCTGGTGAGCAGTTCTTC.

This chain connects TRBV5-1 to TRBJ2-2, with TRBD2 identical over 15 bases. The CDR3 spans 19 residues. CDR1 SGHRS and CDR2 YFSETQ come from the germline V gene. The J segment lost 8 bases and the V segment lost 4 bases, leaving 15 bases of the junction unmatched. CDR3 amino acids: CASSERQGTSGRRSGELFF. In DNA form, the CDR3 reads TGCGCCAGCAGCGAAAGACAGGGGACTAGCGGGAGGAGGAGTGGGGAGCTGTTTTTT.

CDR3 region: CSVEASGSQETQYF. The CDR3 DNA reads as TGCAGCGTTGAGGCTAGCGGGAGCCAAGAGACCCAGTACTTC. The chain recombines TRBV29-1 with TRBJ2-5; 10 nucleotides agree with TRBD2. Losses at the gene ends were 3 bases for V and 1 base for J; bases not matched to a gene: 2. The CDR3 sequence is 14 residues long. Germline V gives CDR1 SQVTM, CDR2 ANQGSEA.

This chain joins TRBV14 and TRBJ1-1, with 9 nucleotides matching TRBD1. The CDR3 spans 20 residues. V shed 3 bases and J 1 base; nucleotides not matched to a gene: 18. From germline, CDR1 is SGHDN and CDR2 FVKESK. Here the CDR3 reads CASSQTARRDRAFPNTEAFF. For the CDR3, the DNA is TGTGCCAGCAGCCAGACCGCAAGACGGGACAGGGCGTTTCCGAACACTGAAGCTTTCTTT.

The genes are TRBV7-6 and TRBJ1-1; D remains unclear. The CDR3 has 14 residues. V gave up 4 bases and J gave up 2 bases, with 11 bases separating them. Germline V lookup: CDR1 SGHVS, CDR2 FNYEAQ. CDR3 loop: CASSSPPVNTEAFF. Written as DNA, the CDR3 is TGTGCCAGCAGCTCCCCCCCAGTAAACACTGAAGCTTTCTTT.

CDR3 DNA sequence: TGTGCCAGCAGTACAACGGCCTCTGGAAACACCATATATTTT. As protein: CASSTTASGNTIYF. The rearrangement joins TRBV6-1 to TRBJ1-3; the D is unclear. Looked up from germline, CDR1 is MNHNS and CDR2 is SASEGT. The CDR3 extends over 14 amino acids. Trimming shortened V by 5 bases and J by 0 bases, and 8 bases separated the two germline ends.

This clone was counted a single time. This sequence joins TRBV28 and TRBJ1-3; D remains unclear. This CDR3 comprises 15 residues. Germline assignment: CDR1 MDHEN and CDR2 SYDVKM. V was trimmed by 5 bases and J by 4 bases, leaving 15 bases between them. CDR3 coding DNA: TGTGCCAGCAGTCCCGCCGGATTCGAGGGAAACACCATATATTTT. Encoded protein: CASSPAGFEGNTIYF.

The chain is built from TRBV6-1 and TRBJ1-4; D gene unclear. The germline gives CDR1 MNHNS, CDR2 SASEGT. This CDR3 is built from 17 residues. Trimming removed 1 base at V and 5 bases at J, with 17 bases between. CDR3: CASSEGAGYTGNEKLFF. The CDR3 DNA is TGTGCCAGCAGTGAAGGAGCAGGTTATACCGGGAATGAAAAACTGTTTTTT.

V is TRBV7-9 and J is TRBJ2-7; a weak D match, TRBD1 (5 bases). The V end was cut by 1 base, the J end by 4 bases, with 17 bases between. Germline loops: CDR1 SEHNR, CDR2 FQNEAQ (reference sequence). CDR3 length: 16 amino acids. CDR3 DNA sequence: TGTGCCAGCAGCTTAGACCGCGGCAGGGAAGCGTACGAGCAGTACTTC. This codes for CASSLDRGREAYEQYF.

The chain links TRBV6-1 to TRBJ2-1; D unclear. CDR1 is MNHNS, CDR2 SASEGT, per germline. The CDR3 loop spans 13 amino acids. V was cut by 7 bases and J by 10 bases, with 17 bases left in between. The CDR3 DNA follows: TGTGCCAGCAACGCGATAACAACGGTGGAGCAGTTCTTC. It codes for CASNAITTVEQFF.

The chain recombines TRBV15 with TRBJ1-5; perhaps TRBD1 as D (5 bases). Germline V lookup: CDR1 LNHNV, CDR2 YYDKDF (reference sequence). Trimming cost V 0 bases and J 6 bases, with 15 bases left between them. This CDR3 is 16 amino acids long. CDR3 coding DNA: TGTGCCACCAGCAGAGATTCTAGCAGGGTCGGTCAGCCCCAGCATTTT. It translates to CATSRDSSRVGQPQHF. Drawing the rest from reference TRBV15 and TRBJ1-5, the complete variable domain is DAMVIQNPRYQVTQFGKPVTLSCSQTLNHNVMYWYQQKSSQAPKLLFHYYDKDFNNEADTPDNFQSRRPNTSFCFLDIRSPGLGDTAMYLCATSRDSSRVGQPQHFGDGTRLSIL.

CDR3 coding DNA: TGTGCCAGCAGCTCAAAAGAGACCCAGTACTTC. It yields the protein CASSSKETQYF. The V call is TRBV7-9, the J call TRBJ2-5; D is ambiguous. V was trimmed by 4 bases and J by 3 bases, leaving 3 bases between them. The CDR3 is 11 residues long. Germline loops: CDR1 SEHNR, CDR2 FQNEAQ (reference sequence).

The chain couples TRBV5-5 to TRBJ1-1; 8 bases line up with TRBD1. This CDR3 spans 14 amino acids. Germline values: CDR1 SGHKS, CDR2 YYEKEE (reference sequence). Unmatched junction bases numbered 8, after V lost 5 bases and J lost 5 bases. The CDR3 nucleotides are TGTGCCAGCAGTTCCCAGGGGGCGATAACTGAAGCTTTCTTT. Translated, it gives CASSSQGAITEAFF.

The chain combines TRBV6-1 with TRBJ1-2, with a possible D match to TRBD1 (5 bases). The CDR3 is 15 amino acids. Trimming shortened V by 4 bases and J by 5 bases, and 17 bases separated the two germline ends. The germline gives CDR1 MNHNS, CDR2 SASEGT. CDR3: CASSGRDAGRYGYTF. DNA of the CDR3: TGTGCCAGCAGTGGCCGGGACGCCGGGAGGTATGGCTACACCTTC.

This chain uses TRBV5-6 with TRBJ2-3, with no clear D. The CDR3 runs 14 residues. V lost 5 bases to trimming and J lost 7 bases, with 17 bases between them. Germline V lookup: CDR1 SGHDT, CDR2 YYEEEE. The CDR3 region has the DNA TGTGCCAGCAGTTATGCCGCGGTGGCTAATACGCAGTATTTT. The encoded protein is CASSYAAVANTQYF.

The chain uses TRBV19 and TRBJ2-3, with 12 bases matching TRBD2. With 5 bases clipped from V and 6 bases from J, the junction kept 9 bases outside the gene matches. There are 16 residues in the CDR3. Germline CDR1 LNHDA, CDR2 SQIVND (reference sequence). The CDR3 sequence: CASSGQTSGSMDTQYF. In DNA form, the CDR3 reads TGTGCCAGTAGTGGCCAGACTAGCGGGAGTATGGATACGCAGTATTTT.

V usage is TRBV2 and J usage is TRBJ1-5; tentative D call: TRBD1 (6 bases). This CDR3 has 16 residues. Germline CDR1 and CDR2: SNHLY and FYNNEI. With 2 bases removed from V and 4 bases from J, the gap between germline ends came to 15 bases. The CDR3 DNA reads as TGTGCCAGCAGTGAATGGGTAGGGGGTGGGAATCAGCCCCAGCATTTT. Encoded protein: CASSEWVGGGNQPQHF. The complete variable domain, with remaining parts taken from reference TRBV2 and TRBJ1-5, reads EPEVTQTPSHQVTQMGQEVILRCVPISNHLYFYWYRQILGQKVEFLVSFYNNEISEKSEIFDDQFSVERPDGSNFTLKIRSTKLEDSAMYFCASSEWVGGGNQPQHFGDGTRLSIL.

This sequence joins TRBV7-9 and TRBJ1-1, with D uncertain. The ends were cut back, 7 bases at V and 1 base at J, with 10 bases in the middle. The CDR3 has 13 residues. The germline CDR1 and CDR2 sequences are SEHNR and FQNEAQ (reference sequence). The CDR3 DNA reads TGTGCCAGCACCCCCGCAGGGAACACTGAAGCTTTCTTT. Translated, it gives CASTPAGNTEAFF.

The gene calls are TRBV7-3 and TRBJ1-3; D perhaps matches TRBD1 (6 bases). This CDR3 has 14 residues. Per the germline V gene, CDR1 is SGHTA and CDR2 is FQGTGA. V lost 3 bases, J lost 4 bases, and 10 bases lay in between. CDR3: CASSLTGGGNTIYF. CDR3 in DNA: TGTGCCAGCAGCTTGACAGGAGGGGGAAACACCATATATTTT.